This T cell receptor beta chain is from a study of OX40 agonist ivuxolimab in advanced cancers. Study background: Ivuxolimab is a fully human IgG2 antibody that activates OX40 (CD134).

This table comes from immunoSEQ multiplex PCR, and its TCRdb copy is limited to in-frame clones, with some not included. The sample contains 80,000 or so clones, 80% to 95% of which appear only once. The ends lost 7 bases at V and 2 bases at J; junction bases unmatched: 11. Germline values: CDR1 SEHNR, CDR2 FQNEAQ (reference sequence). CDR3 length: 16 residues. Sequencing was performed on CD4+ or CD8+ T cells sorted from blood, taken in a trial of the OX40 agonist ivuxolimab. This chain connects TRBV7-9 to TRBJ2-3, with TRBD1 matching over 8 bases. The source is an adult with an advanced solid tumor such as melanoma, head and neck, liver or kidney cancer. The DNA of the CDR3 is TGTGCCAGCACACTAGGGACAGGCGGATTCACAGATACGCAGTATTTT. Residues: CASTLGTGGFTDTQYF.